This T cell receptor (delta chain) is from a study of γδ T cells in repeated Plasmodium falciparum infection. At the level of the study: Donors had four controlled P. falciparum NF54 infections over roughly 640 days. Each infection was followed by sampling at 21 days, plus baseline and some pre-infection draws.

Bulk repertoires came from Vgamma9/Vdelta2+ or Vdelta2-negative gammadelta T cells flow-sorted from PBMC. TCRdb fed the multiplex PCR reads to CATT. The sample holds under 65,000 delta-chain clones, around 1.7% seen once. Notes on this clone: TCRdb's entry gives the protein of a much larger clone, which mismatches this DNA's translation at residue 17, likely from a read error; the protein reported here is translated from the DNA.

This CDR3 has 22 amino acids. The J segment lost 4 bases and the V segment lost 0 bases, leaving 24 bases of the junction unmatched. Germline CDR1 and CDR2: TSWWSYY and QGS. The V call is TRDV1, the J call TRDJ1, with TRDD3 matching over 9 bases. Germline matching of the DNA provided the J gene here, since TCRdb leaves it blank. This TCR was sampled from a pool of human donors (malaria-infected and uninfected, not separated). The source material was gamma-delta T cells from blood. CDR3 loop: CALGELKASLAGGFTCIDKLIF. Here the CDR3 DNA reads TGTGCTCTTGGGGAACTAAAGGCCTCCTTGGCTGGGGGATTCACCTGCATCGATAAACTCATCTTT.